This T cell receptor beta chain was sequenced during a study of blood T cells in healthy people across ages. PCR was performed a second time for about 7 to 12 cycles using a sample-barcoded 5' primer and a J-beta primer mix. TCRdb reprocessed the 5' RACE reads via MiXCR and lists one record per CDR3 protein. The repertoire consists of 800,000 or so distinct CDR3 sequences, with around 25% occurring once and the leading ten covering approximately 4%. The same data also went into a second study, on T cells of mothers and their children.

This clonotype was obtained from a boy younger than 18 in good health. Material: blood.

CDR3 coding DNA: TGTGCCAGCAGTAGGCCACTAGCGAGCACAGATACGCAGTATTTT. Encoded protein: CASSRPLASTDTQYF. The rearrangement joins TRBV12-3 or TRBV12-4 to TRBJ2-3, with 7 bases identical to TRBD2. This CDR3 is 15 amino acids long. V was pared by 5 bases and J by 0 bases, with 5 bases of the junction left unmatched.